This note documents a single T cell receptor beta chain sequence. As yet, its antigen is unknown. This entry comes from a study of monozygotic twins with inflammatory bowel disease. Study-wide results and limits: Possibly reflecting limited power, no difference in repertoire similarity was found between concordant and discordant twins. Varied immunosuppressive treatments among patients may have increased repertoire variability.

The length of the CDR3 is 12 residues. In germline, CDR1 is MNHNS, CDR2 SASEGT. Nested PCRs (approximately 16 and 10 cycles, two total) were applied to TCRalpha and TCRbeta cDNA. From the 5' RACE reads, TCRdb lists one entry per CDR3 protein and no DNA. In total, the table holds 400,000 to 500,000 distinct CDR3 sequences. The gene calls are TRBV6-1 and TRBJ2-5. Sequences were obtained from blood. The receptor was isolated from a human donor with ulcerative colitis or Crohn's disease, or a healthy co-twin of an affected twin (not recorded which). CDR3 amino acids: CASSEYQETQYF.